This T cell receptor (beta chain) derives from a study of T-cell reconstitution after alpha-beta-depleted transplantation in children. Unique molecular identifiers were used to barcode this TCRbeta library. TCRdb fed the PCR reads into MiXCR, producing one record per CDR3 protein. Of 550,000 to 800,000 distinct CDR3 sequences listed, roughly 14% are singletons. V was clipped by 1 base and J by 2 bases, with 14 bases between them. The CDR3 length is 15 residues. CDR1 is DFQATT, CDR2 SNEGSKA, per germline (reference sequence). This rearrangement joins TRBV20-1 to TRBJ1-2; D is unclear. This clonotype was sampled from a girl aged 2 to 10 with congenital amegakaryocytic thrombocytopenia, due to receive a stem cell transplant. Material: PBMCs, obtained before TCRalphabeta/CD19-depleted stem cell transplant. DNA of the CDR3: TGCAGTGCTAGAGCCCTAGCGCCCTTAAACTATGGCTACACCTTC. Translating it yields CSARALAPLNYGYTF.